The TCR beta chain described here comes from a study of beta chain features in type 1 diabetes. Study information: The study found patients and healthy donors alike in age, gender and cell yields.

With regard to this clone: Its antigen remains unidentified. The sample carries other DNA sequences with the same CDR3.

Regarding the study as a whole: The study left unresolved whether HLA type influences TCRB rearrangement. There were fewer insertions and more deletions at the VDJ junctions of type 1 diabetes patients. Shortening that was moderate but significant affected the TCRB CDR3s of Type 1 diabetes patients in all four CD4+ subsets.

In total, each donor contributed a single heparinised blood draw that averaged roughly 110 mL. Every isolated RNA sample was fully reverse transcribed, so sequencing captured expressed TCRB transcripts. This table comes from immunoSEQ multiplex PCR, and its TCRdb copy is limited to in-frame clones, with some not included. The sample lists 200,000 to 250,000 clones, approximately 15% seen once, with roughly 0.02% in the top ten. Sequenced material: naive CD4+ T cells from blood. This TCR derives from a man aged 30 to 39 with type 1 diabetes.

CDR3 residues: CASSPGTSGTDTQYF. The CDR3 nucleotides read TGCGCCAGCAGTCCCGGGACTAGCGGCACAGATACGCAGTATTTT. The chain combines TRBV5-1 with TRBJ2-3; 10 positions match TRBD2. The V gene's germline CDR1 is SGHRS and CDR2 YFSETQ. Germline trimming cut 5 bases from V and 1 base from J; bases unmatched to any gene: 4. The CDR3 length is 15 residues. The variable domain in full, with the rest retrieved from reference TRBV5-1 and TRBJ2-3, is KAGVTQTPRYLIKTRGQQVTLSCSPISGHRSVSWYQQTPGQGLQFLFEYFSETQRNKGNFPGRFSGRQFSNSRSEMNVSTLELGDSALYLCASSPGTSGTDTQYFGPGTRLTVL.